This T cell receptor (beta chain) stems from a study of vaccination effects on CD4 cells after COVID-19. Broader study findings: Nearly all vaccine-induced clones in healthy recipients recognized only SARS-CoV-2.

Concerning this clone: Its antigen is not identified.

CD4+ T cells specific for antigen were expanded with viral peptide pools by the ViraFEST assay before sequencing. Having been cultured for roughly 9 days, the cells underwent CD4+ T cell isolation. Peptides at around 9.9 ug/ml and IL-2 at around 9.3 IU/ml were added to two million PBMC per well. A half-medium replacement with IL-2 medium was carried out on days 3 and 7. Sequencing used immunoSEQ multiplex PCR; TCRdb keeps in-frame clones, though not all of them. Among 14,000 or so clones listed, over 65% were seen once. The receptor was isolated from a human donor who received a COVID-19 vaccine. The specimen was CD4+ T cells from PBMCs cultured with HCoV-229E spike peptides, collected before COVID-19 vaccination.

DNA for the CDR3: TGTGCCAGCATATCCGACAGGAACACTGAAGCTTTCTTT. It codes for CASISDRNTEAFF. The chain combines TRBV6-5 with TRBJ1-1; tentative D call: TRBD1 (5 bases). Germline V gene sequence: CDR1 MNHEY, CDR2 SVGAGI. This CDR3 is 13 amino acids long. The V gene lost 7 bases and the J gene lost 1 base, with 10 bases spanning the gap.